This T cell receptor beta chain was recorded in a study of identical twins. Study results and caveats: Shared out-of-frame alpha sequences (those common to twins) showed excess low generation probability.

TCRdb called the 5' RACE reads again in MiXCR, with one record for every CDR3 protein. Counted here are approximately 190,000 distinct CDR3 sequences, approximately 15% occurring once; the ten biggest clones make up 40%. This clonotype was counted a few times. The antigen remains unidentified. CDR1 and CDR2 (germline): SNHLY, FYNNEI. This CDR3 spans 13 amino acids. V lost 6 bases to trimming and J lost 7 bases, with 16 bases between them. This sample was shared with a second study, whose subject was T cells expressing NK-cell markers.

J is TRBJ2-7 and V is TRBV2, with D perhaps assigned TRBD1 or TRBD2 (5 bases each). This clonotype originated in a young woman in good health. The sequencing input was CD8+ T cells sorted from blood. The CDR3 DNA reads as TGTGCCAGCAGGGGACGGGTCACGGGGGAGCAGTACTTC. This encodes CASRGRVTGEQYF.